Below, 25 T cell receptor beta chains from the same sample are listed, as sequenced in a study of chemoradiotherapy in HPV16-positive cancers. The repertoire was sequenced with immunoSEQ multiplex PCR; TCRdb's copy has only in-frame clones and lacks some. The table lists several thousand clones, approximately 93% of them singletons. Sampling was performed from a patient who underwent chemoradiotherapy. The receptor set was obtained from a human donor with HPV-associated anogenital cancer.

This chain links TRBV11-2 with TRBJ2-7, with 8 bases fitting TRBD1. The CDR3 sequence is 15 residues long. Germline CDR1 is SGHAT and CDR2 is FQNNGV. V dropped 1 base and J dropped 6; count of bases not matched to a gene: 8. The CDR3 protein is CASSLVATGEGEQYF. Written as DNA, the CDR3 is TGTGCCAGCAGCTTAGTGGCGACAGGGGAAGGCGAGCAGTACTTC.

This sequence joins TRBV27 and TRBJ1-2; a possible D gene is TRBD1 (5 bases). V was clipped by 10 bases and J by 8 bases, with 17 bases between them. There are 12 residues in the CDR3. Germline assignment: CDR1 MNHEY and CDR2 SMNVEV (reference sequence). The CDR3 nucleotides read TGTGCCACCCGGGGACCAAAAGGAGGCTACACCTTC. Translated, it gives CATRGPKGGYTF.

This chain joins TRBV19 and TRBJ1-5; possibly TRBD1 for D (6 bases). Germline CDR1 and CDR2: LNHDA and SQIVND (reference sequence). V lost 6 bases and J 0 bases, leaving 18 bases between the germline ends. This CDR3 has 17 amino acids. The CDR3 DNA is TGTGCCAGTAGCCCCTACCACAGGGAAACTAGCAATCAGCCCCAGCATTTT. As protein: CASSPYHRETSNQPQHF.

The CDR3 sequence is CSARMGIEQYF. Here the CDR3 DNA reads TGCAGTGCTAGAATGGGAATCGAGCAGTACTTC. This chain uses TRBV20-1 with TRBJ2-7, with unresolved D. This CDR3 is 11 amino acids long. V was clipped by 2 bases and J by 6 bases, with 8 bases between them. Germline V lookup: CDR1 DFQATT, CDR2 SNEGSKA (reference sequence).

V usage is TRBV11-3 and J usage is TRBJ2-3, with a weak D call TRBD1 (6 bases). Trimming removed 4 bases at V and 11 bases at J, with 13 bases between. The CDR3 length is 12 residues. CDR1 is SGHNT, CDR2 YENEEA, per germline. The CDR3 DNA follows: TGTGCCAGCAGCTCGTCTCGGGACAAGCAGTATTTT. Its translation is CASSSSRDKQYF.

This chain connects TRBV7-6 to TRBJ2-6, with D possibly matching TRBD2 (6 bases). V lost 2 bases, J lost 4 bases, and 12 bases lay in between. Germline V gene data show CDR1 as SGHVS and CDR2 as FNYEAQ. The CDR3 is 16 amino acids. In nucleotides, the CDR3 is TGTGCCAGCAGCTTAAGTCAGGGAGGCGGGGCCAACGTCCTGACTTTC. Translated, it gives CASSLSQGGGANVLTF.

V and J are TRBV7-6 and TRBJ2-7; no firm D call. The CDR3 runs to 13 residues. The germline V gene encodes CDR1 SGHVS and CDR2 FNYEAQ. V dropped 1 base and J dropped 5 bases, with 9 bases sitting between them. CDR3 loop: CASSLGTNHEQYF. DNA of the CDR3: TGTGCCAGCAGCTTAGGGACGAACCACGAGCAGTACTTC.

The gene calls are TRBV5-1 and TRBJ2-2, with unresolved D. This CDR3 is built from 14 residues. Deletions cut 1 base from V and 1 base from J, with 5 bases between. Germline V CDR1 and CDR2: SGHRS, YFSETQ. The CDR3: CASSLYRNTGELFF. The DNA of the CDR3 is TGCGCCAGCAGCTTGTATCGGAACACCGGGGAGCTGTTTTTT.

The chain recombines TRBV10-3 with TRBJ2-7; D might be TRBD1 (6 bases). The V gene's germline CDR1 is ENHRY and CDR2 SYGVKD. The CDR3 has 13 amino acids. V gave up 2 bases and J gave up 5 bases, with 10 bases separating them. CDR3 amino acids: CAISEPTGDEQYF. The DNA for the CDR3 is TGTGCCATCAGTGAGCCGACAGGCGACGAGCAGTACTTC.

This clone has only a few counts. CDR3 region: CASSTWTSEKSSYNEQFF. The CDR3 DNA is TGTGCCAGCAGCACTTGGACTAGCGAAAAGAGCTCCTACAATGAGCAGTTCTTC. V and J are TRBV7-9 and TRBJ2-1, with TRBD2 matching 9 bases. With V trimmed by 5 bases and J by 0 bases, 11 bases remained unmatched. The CDR3 loop spans 18 amino acids. CDR1 is SEHNR and CDR2 is FQNEAQ in the germline V gene (reference sequence).

This chain uses TRBV4-1 with TRBJ2-3; no firm D call. V was pared by 1 base and J by 6 bases, with 11 bases between. The CDR3 loop spans 14 amino acids. Germline V gene lookup returns CDR1 MGHRA and CDR2 YSYEKL. In DNA, the CDR3 is TGCGCCAGCAGCCAAGTTGGGGTTACGGATACGCAGTATTTT. This codes for CASSQVGVTDTQYF.

V and J are TRBV11-2 and TRBJ1-1, with TRBD1 as a possible D gene (6 bases). The CDR3 spans 13 residues. V was trimmed by 4 bases and J by 3 bases, leaving 9 bases between them. Germline lookup yields CDR1 SGHAT and CDR2 FQNNGV. The CDR3 region is CASSYNRDTEAFF. The CDR3 region has the DNA TGTGCCAGCAGCTACAACAGGGACACTGAAGCTTTCTTT.

V gene TRBV19 combines with J gene TRBJ2-1; D is unclear. From germline, CDR1 is LNHDA and CDR2 SQIVND (reference sequence). The CDR3 extends over 14 amino acids. The V and J ends lost 4 bases and 3 bases respectively, with 10 bases between them. CDR3 bases: TGTGCCAGTAGTACGATAACAGTCTACAATGAGCAGTTCTTC. Residues: CASSTITVYNEQFF.

The chain is built from TRBV6-1 and TRBJ2-1, with D possibly matching TRBD1 (5 bases). Germline values: CDR1 MNHNS, CDR2 SASEGT. CDR3 length: 12 amino acids. V was pared by 6 bases and J by 4 bases, with 7 bases between. CDR3 coding DNA: TGTGCCAGCAGAGGGGTATACAATGAGCAGTTCTTC. Its protein product is CASRGVYNEQFF.

CDR3 protein: CASSDSMGVNEKLFF. CDR3 sequence (DNA): TGTGCCAGCAGTGACTCGATGGGGGTAAATGAAAAACTGTTTTTT. This chain connects TRBV6-4 to TRBJ1-4; weak D call: TRBD1 (5 bases). V shed 0 bases and J shed 5 bases, with 10 bases lying between them. From germline, CDR1 is MRHNA and CDR2 SNTAGT. The CDR3 has 15 amino acids.

This chain joins TRBV6-1 and TRBJ1-5, with 7 nucleotides matching TRBD1. V lost 2 bases, J lost 5 bases, and 6 bases stayed unmatched. The CDR3 has 15 amino acids. Per the germline V gene, CDR1 is MNHNS and CDR2 is SASEGT. In DNA form, the CDR3 reads TGTGCCAGCAGTGAACCCGACAGGGTGTATCAGCCCCAGCATTTT. Protein sequence: CASSEPDRVYQPQHF.

The chain employs TRBV6-1 and TRBJ2-1; TRBD2 is a possible D gene (6 bases). Trimming took off 7 bases at V and 0 bases at J, with 13 bases between the two ends. The V gene's germline CDR1 is MNHNS and CDR2 SASEGT. The CDR3 is 15 amino acids. The CDR3 nucleotides are TGTGCCAGCAACCCGGGGGTGGACTCCTACAATGAGCAGTTCTTC. Its protein is CASNPGVDSYNEQFF.

The chain couples TRBV5-6 to TRBJ2-7; maybe TRBD2 (5 bases). The CDR3 totals 17 residues. V shed 5 bases and J shed 4 bases, with 25 bases lying between them. Germline assignment: CDR1 SGHDT and CDR2 YYEEEE. The CDR3 coding sequence is TGTGCCAGCAGAACGACTCACGCCCCGGACGGGGAGTACGAGCAGTACTTC. Its translation: CASRTTHAPDGEYEQYF.

The chain uses TRBV5-1 and TRBJ1-6; D is perhaps TRBD1 (5 bases). Germline lookup yields CDR1 SGHRS and CDR2 YFSETQ. This CDR3 contains 15 residues. V was cut by 4 bases and J by 7 bases, with 15 bases left in between. In DNA, the CDR3 is TGCGCCAGCAGCCTCGGGGGGGGTCCGAATTCACCCCTCCACTTT. Protein product: CASSLGGGPNSPLHF.

CDR3 bases: TGTGCCAGCAGCCCATCGGCAGGGGACACTGAAGCTTTCTTT. It yields the protein CASSPSAGDTEAFF. This rearrangement joins TRBV7-6 to TRBJ1-1; weak D call: TRBD1 (6 bases). Trimming removed 5 bases at V and 3 bases at J, with 13 bases between. The CDR3 runs 14 residues. Per the germline V gene, CDR1 is SGHVS and CDR2 is FNYEAQ.

The rearrangement uses TRBV6-4 and TRBJ2-1, with D perhaps matching TRBD1 (6 bases). The germline V and J ends were trimmed by 2 bases and 8 bases, with 16 bases remaining between them. The germline V gene encodes CDR1 MRHNA and CDR2 SNTAGT. The CDR3 spans 15 residues. In DNA, the CDR3 is TGTGCCAGCAGTGACGTACAGGGAGCAGTCGATGAGCAGTTCTTC. It codes for CASSDVQGAVDEQFF.

The V gene is TRBV30, the J gene TRBJ1-2; possibly TRBD1 for D (6 bases). Per germline, CDR1 GTSNPN and CDR2 SVGIG (reference sequence). The CDR3 is made up of 12 amino acids. The germline V and J ends were trimmed by 8 bases and 2 bases, with 12 bases remaining between them. The CDR3 DNA sequence: TGTGCCGGCGGGGGGCTGAACTATGGCTACACCTTC. It specifies CAGGGLNYGYTF. The full variable domain, rest sourced from reference TRBV30 and TRBJ1-2, is SQTIHQWPATLVQPVGSPLSLECTVEGTSNPNLYWYRQAAGRGLQLLFYSVGIGQISSEVPQNLSASRPQDRQFILSSKKLLLSDSGFYLCAGGGLNYGYTFGSGTRLTVV.

The sample holds a few counts of this clone. The chain has TRBV28 and TRBJ1-6, with D hard to call. CDR1 is MDHEN, CDR2 SYDVKM, per germline. Trimming took off 6 bases at V and 8 bases at J, with 20 bases between the two ends. The CDR3 spans 16 residues. This CDR3 is CASSIPPPPTHSPLHF. The CDR3 region has the DNA TGTGCCAGCAGCATACCCCCCCCTCCGACACATTCACCCCTCCACTTT.

The chain is built from TRBV28 and TRBJ2-1, with TRBD1 matching 8 bases. J was trimmed by 3 bases and V by 3 bases; bases with no gene match: 10. The CDR3 loop spans 17 amino acids. The germline CDR1 and CDR2 sequences are MDHEN and SYDVKM. The CDR3 reads CASSFRGQATDYNEQFF. Written as DNA, the CDR3 is TGTGCCAGCAGTTTCAGGGGACAGGCCACCGACTACAATGAGCAGTTCTTC.

V usage is TRBV28 and J usage is TRBJ2-1; tentative D call: TRBD2 (5 bases). CDR3 length: 15 residues. V lost 3 bases and J 0 bases, leaving 9 bases between the germline ends. Germline V lookup: CDR1 MDHEN, CDR2 SYDVKM. This CDR3 reads CASSFLGSSYNEQFF. The CDR3 DNA reads TGTGCCAGCAGTTTTTTGGGGAGCTCCTACAATGAGCAGTTCTTC.